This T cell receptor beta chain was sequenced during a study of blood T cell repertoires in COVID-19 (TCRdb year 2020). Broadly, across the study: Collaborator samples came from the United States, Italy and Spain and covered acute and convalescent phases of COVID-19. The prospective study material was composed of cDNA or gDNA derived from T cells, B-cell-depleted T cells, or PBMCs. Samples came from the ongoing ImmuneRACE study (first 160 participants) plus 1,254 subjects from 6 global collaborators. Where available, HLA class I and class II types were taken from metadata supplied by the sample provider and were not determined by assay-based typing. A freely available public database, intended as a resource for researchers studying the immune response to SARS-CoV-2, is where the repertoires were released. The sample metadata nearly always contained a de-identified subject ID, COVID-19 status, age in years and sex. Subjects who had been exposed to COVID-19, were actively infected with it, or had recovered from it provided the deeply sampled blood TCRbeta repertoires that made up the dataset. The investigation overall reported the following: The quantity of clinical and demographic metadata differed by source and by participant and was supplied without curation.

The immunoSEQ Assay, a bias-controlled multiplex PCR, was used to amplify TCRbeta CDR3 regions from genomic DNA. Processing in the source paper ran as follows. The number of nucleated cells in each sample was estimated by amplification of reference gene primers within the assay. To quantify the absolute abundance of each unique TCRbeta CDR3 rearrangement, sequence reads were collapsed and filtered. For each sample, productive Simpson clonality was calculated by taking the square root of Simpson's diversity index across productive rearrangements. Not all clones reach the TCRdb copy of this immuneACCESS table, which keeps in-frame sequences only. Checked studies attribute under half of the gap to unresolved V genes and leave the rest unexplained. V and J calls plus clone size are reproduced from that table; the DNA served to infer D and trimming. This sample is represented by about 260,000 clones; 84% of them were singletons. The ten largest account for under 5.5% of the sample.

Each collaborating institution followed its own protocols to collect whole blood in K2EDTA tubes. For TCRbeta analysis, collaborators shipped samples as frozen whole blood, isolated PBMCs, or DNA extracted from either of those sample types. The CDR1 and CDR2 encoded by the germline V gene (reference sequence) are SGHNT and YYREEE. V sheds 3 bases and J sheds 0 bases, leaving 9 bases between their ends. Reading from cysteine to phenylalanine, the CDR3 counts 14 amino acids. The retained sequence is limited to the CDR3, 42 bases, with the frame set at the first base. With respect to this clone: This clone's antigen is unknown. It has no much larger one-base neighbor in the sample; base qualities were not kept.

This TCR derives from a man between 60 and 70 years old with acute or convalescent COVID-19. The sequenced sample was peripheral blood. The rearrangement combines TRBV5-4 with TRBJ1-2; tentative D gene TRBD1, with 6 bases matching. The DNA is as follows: TGTGCCAGCAGCTGGGACACAGCTAACTATGGCTACACCTTC. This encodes CASSWDTANYGYTF.